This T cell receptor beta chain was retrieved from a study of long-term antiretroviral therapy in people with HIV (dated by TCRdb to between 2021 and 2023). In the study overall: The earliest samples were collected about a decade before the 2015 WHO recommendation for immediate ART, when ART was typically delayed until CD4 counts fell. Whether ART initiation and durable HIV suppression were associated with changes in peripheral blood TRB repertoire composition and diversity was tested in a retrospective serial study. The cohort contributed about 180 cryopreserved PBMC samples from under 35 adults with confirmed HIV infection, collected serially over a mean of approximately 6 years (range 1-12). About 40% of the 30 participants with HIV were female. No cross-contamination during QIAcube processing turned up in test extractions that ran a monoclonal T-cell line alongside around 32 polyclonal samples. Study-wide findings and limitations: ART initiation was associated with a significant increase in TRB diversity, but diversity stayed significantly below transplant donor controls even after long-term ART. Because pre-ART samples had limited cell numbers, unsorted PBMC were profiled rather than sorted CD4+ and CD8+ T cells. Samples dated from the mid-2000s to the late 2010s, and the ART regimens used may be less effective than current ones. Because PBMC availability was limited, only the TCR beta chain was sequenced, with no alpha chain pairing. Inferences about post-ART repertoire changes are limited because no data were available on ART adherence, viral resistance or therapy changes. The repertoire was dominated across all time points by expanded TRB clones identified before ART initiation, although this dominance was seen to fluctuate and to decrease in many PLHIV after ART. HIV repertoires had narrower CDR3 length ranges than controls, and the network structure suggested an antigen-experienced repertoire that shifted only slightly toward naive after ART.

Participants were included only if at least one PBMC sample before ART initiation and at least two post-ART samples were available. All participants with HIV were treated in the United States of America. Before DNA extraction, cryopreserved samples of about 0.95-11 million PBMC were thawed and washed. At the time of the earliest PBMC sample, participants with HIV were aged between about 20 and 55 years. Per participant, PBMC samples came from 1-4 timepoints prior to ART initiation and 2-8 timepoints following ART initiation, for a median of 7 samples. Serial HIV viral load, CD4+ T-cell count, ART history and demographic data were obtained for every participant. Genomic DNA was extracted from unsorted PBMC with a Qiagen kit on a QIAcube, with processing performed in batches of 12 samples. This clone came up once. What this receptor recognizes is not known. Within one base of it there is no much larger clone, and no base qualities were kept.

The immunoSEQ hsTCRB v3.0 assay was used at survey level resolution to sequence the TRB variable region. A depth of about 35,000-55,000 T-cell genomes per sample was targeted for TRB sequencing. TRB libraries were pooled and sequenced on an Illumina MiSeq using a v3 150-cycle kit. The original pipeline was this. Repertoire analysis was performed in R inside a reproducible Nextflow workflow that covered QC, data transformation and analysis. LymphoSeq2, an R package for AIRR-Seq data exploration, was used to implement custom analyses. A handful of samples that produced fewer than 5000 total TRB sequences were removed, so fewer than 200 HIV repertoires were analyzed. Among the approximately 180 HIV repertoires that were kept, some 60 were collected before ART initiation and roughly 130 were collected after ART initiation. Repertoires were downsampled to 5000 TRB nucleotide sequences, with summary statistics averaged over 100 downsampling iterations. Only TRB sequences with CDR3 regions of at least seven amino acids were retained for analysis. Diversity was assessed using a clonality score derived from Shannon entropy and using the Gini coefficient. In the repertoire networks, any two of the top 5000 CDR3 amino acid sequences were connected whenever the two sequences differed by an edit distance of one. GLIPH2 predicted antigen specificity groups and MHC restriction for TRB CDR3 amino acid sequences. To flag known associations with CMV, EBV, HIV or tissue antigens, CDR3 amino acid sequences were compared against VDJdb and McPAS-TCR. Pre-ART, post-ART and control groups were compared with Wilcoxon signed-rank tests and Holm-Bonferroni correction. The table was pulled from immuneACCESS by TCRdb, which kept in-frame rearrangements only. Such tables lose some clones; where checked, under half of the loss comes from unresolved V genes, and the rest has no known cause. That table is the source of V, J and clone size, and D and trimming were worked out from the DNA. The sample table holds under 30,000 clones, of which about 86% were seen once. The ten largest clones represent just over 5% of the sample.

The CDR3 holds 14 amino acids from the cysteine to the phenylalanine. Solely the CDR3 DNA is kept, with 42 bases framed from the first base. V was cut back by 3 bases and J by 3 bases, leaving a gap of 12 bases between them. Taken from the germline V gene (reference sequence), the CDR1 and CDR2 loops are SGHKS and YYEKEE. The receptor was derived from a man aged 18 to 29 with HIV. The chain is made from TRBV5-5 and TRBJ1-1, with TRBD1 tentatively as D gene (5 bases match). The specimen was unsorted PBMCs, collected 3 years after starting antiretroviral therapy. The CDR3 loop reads CASSYEGVYTEAFF. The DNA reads TGTGCCAGCAGCTATGAAGGGGTATACACTGAAGCTTTCTTT.